The 25 T cell receptor beta chains below all came from one sample that was sequenced in a study of spatial heterogeneity in lung cancer (dated by TCRdb to about 2019). This specimen's time point label, interpreted: sample taken at primary tumor resection. Whole RNA extracted from tumor and nontumor lung tissue, or from cryopreserved PBMC samples, was used for TCR sequencing without cell sorting. Library preparation employed 5' RACE. Reads for this sample came from a NextSeq 500. TCRdb applied fastp at Q25 and MiXCR to the public reads, then kept only in-frame beta chains. When rows share a CDR3 protein, they turn into one entry using the most common DNA and genes. Recorded for this sample are approximately 7,000 distinct CDR3 sequences; 4.5% to 7% of them occurred a single time. 7% to 9% of the sample lies in the top ten. Material: normal lung tissue next to the tumor, obtained at surgery. Receptors originate from a female donor with early-stage non-small cell lung cancer.

Ten or more counts support this clonotype. With the library built for alpha chains, this beta chain is off target and its frequency is not meaningful. V is TRBV28 and J is TRBJ2-1; TRBD2 aligns across 11 bases. The J segment lost 4 bases and the V segment lost 6 bases, leaving 5 bases of the junction unmatched. The germline gives CDR1 MDHEN, CDR2 SYDVKM. The CDR3 has 15 amino acids. CDR3 sequence: CASRTGTSGYNEQFF. CDR3 bases: TGTGCCAGCAGGACTGGGACTAGCGGATACAATGAGCAGTTCTTC. Together with reference TRBV28 and TRBJ2-1, the CDR3 gives the full variable domain: DVKVTQSSRYLVKRTGEKVFLECVQDMDHENMFWYRQDPGLGLRLIYFSYDVKMKEKGDIPEGYSVSREKKERFSLILESASTNQTSMYLCASRTGTSGYNEQFFGPGTRLTVL.

This clonotype has more than one count but fewer than ten. For a library built for alpha chains, this beta chain is a stray read; little rests on its size. J is TRBJ2-5 and V is TRBV7-8; D gene uncertain. Germline V gene sequence: CDR1 SGHVS, CDR2 FQNEAQ. V lost 2 bases to trimming and J lost 2 bases, with 6 bases between them. This CDR3 has 13 residues. CDR3 protein: CASSLFVQETQYF. The CDR3 DNA is TGTGCCAGCAGCTTATTCGTACAAGAGACCCAGTACTTC.

This clonotype is judged medium-sized (0.01 to 0.1%). Within a library made for alpha chains, this beta chain is off target, and its count is uninformative. This chain joins TRBV5-1 and TRBJ2-2, with 10 bases aligning to TRBD2. Germline trimming cut 4 bases from V and 4 bases from J; bases unmatched to any gene: 7. Germline assignment: CDR1 SGHRS and CDR2 YFSETQ. The length of the CDR3 is 16 residues. CDR3 protein: CASSISAGGVTGELFF. DNA of the CDR3: TGCGCCAGCAGCATATCAGCGGGAGGGGTCACCGGGGAGCTGTTTTTT.

At least ten counts were recorded for this clonotype. This beta chain was picked up by a library intended for alpha chains and is off target, so its count carries little meaning. The CDR3 region is CSFTTSGSSYNEQFF. CDR3 coding DNA: TGCAGCTTTACGACTAGCGGGAGCTCCTACAATGAGCAGTTCTTC. The chain joins TRBV29-1 to TRBJ2-1; 12 positions agree with TRBD2. The germline CDR1 and CDR2 sequences are SQVTM and ANQGSEA. Germline trimming cut 8 bases from V and 0 bases from J; bases unmatched to any gene: 5. The CDR3 is 15 residues long.

This clonotype is medium-sized. Because the library targeted alpha chains, this beta chain is an off-target read whose size means little. The J gene is TRBJ2-7, the V gene TRBV24-1, with a tentative D call TRBD2 (5 bases). Germline V gives CDR1 KGHDR, CDR2 SFDVKD. The CDR3 consists of 15 residues. Trimming took 5 bases from V and 2 from J, leaving 15 bases between them. CDR3 sequence: CATSVGSSRTYEQYF. CDR3 nucleotides: TGTGCCACCAGTGTGGGGTCTAGCAGAACCTACGAGCAGTACTTC.

By share of the sample, this clonotype is medium-sized. A library made for alpha chains picked up this beta chain off target, so its size means little. This chain uses TRBV7-3 with TRBJ2-2; D may be TRBD1 (7 bases). Trimming cost V 5 bases and J 7 bases, with 14 bases left between them. CDR1 and CDR2 from the germline V gene are SGHTA and FQGTGA. The CDR3 runs to 14 residues. CDR3 protein: CASSQGQRVGELFF. The CDR3 DNA follows: TGTGCCAGCAGCCAGGGACAGCGGGTCGGGGAGCTGTTTTTT. Full variable domain (missing parts from reference TRBV7-3 and TRBJ2-2): GAGVSQTPSNKVTEKGKYVELRCDPISGHTALYWYRQSLGQGPEFLIYFQGTGAADDSGLPNDRFFAVRPEGSVSTLKIQRTERGDSAVYLCASSQGQRVGELFFGEGSRLTVL.

Ten or more counts support this clonotype. This beta chain slipped into a library made for alpha chains as a stray read, so its size is not meaningful. The CDR3 region has the DNA TGTGCCAGCAGCTTAGAGGGGACAGCCTATGGCTACACCTTC. Residues: CASSLEGTAYGYTF. This sequence joins TRBV7-2 and TRBJ1-2; 7 positions agree with TRBD1. V shed 1 base and J 4 bases; nucleotides not matched to a gene: 3. The CDR3 is 14 amino acids. Per germline, CDR1 SGHTA and CDR2 FQGNSA.

This clonotype is deemed large (0.1 to 1%). Since it is a stray read in a library aimed at alpha chains, this beta chain has a size that is not meaningful. The rearrangement uses TRBV20-1 and TRBJ2-1; D is possibly TRBD2 (5 bases). Germline V gene data show CDR1 as DFQATT and CDR2 as SNEGSKA (reference sequence). The CDR3 consists of 13 residues. The V and J ends lost 0 bases and 9 bases respectively, with 12 bases between them. CDR3 residues: CSARESGEGEQFF. CDR3 sequence (DNA): TGCAGTGCTAGAGAAAGCGGAGAAGGTGAGCAGTTCTTC.

In its sample, this clonotype is medium-sized (0.01 to 0.1%). As an off-target read in a library built for alpha chains, this beta chain has a frequency of little significance. This chain joins TRBV27 and TRBJ2-5; D gene ambiguous. Deletions cut 7 bases from V and 4 bases from J, with 16 bases between. The germline CDR1 and CDR2 sequences are MNHEY and SMNVEV (reference sequence). CDR3 size: 14 residues. The CDR3 protein is CASISLFRAETQYF. For the CDR3, the DNA is TGTGCCAGCATAAGCCTTTTTAGGGCAGAGACCCAGTACTTC.

This clonotype is judged medium-sized. A library prepared for alpha chains yielded this beta chain as an off-target read; its size is of little meaning. V gene TRBV6-1 combines with J gene TRBJ2-3; the match to TRBD1 covers 7 bases. Germline CDR1 and CDR2: MNHNS and SASEGT. V shed 8 bases and J 4 bases; nucleotides not matched to a gene: 9. CDR3 length: 14 residues. CDR3 nucleotides: TGTGCCAGCGGGGGAACTCAGGGGGCAGATACGCAGTATTTT. This codes for CASGGTQGADTQYF.

In this sample, this clonotype is medium-sized. This beta chain turned up in a library designed for alpha chains; as an off-target read, its abundance says little. The rearrangement links TRBV12-3 or TRBV12-4 to TRBJ2-7; maybe TRBD1 (5 bases). CDR3 size: 12 residues. V was cut by 8 bases and J by 4 bases, with 12 bases left in between. The chain's CDR3 is CASSTQGYEQYF. CDR3 bases: TGTGCCAGCTCGACGCAGGGTTACGAGCAGTACTTC.

This clonotype was recorded many times. This beta chain lies outside the target of a library built for alpha chains; its clone size means little. This sequence joins TRBV5-1 and TRBJ1-2, with 7 bases matching TRBD1. The CDR3 totals 14 residues. V shed 4 bases, J shed 6 bases, and the junction held 9 bases outside the gene matches. Germline lookup yields CDR1 SGHRS and CDR2 YFSETQ. CDR3: CASSLQTGEDGYTF. Here the CDR3 DNA reads TGCGCCAGCAGCCTACAAACAGGGGAGGATGGCTACACCTTC.

This clonotype is medium-sized in the sample. Being off target in a library aimed at alpha chains, this beta chain has a size of little meaning. The chain has TRBV29-1 and TRBJ2-3; TRBD1 matches at 8 bases. This CDR3 region has 15 residues. V was clipped by 3 bases and J by 1 base; unmatched bases: 6. Germline V lookup: CDR1 SQVTM, CDR2 ANQGSEA. In nucleotides, the CDR3 is TGCAGCGTTGACCAGGGGGCCGGGGGCACAGATACGCAGTATTTT. This gives the protein CSVDQGAGGTDTQYF.

In this sample, this clonotype turned up a few times. Being off target in a library aimed at alpha chains, this beta chain has a size of little meaning. The chain has TRBV3-1 and TRBJ1-1; D not resolved. Trimming removed 4 bases from V and 0 bases from J, with 6 bases in between. The CDR3 consists of 13 residues. Germline V CDR1 and CDR2: LGHDT, YNNKEL (reference sequence). CDR3 region: CASSPFVNTEAFF. In DNA form, the CDR3 reads TGTGCCAGCAGCCCTTTTGTGAACACTGAAGCTTTCTTT.

This clonotype was seen more than once but under ten times. This beta chain is off target for a library built for alpha chains, so its abundance means little. V and J are TRBV27 and TRBJ1-1; D may be TRBD1 (5 bases). Germline V gives CDR1 MNHEY, CDR2 SMNVEV (reference sequence). This CDR3 is 13 amino acids long. V was cut by 2 bases and J by 4 bases, with 8 bases left in between. CDR3 nucleotide sequence: TGTGCCAGCAGTTTAAGGGGCCCCACTGAAGCTTTCTTT. It encodes CASSLRGPTEAFF.

On this clonotype: This beta chain came through as a stray read in a library set up for alpha chains, and its size says little. The genes are TRBV7-7 and TRBJ2-5; 9 bases map to TRBD2. With 0 bases clipped from V and 8 bases from J, the junction kept 7 bases outside the gene matches. The CDR3 loop spans 15 amino acids. Per the germline V gene, CDR1 is SSHAT and CDR2 is FNYEAQ (reference sequence). In DNA, the CDR3 is TGTGCCAGCAGCTTAGCGGGACTAGCCATGGACACCCAGTACTTC. Translating it yields CASSLAGLAMDTQYF.

The sample holds many counts of this clonotype. A library prepared for alpha chains yielded this beta chain as an off-target read; its size is of little meaning. J is TRBJ2-7 and V is TRBV28; D may correspond to TRBD1 or TRBD2 (5 bases each). Germline loops: CDR1 MDHEN, CDR2 SYDVKM. The CDR3 sequence is 18 residues long. Trimming shortened V by 3 bases and J by 0 bases, and 21 bases separated the two germline ends. The DNA of the CDR3 is TGTGCCAGCAGTTTGGTGTTAGGGACGGATACCATCTCCTACGAGCAGTACTTC. Translation gives CASSLVLGTDTISYEQYF.

This clonotype showed up many times. The library was prepared for alpha chains; this beta chain is a stray read, so its frequency means little. The J gene is TRBJ1-5, the V gene TRBV9; TRBD1 aligns across 10 bases. V shed 4 bases and J 6 bases; nucleotides not matched to a gene: 7. The CDR3 extends over 15 amino acids. Germline V gene lookup returns CDR1 SGDLS and CDR2 YYNGEE. The DNA of the CDR3 is TGTGCCAGCAGCTTGGGACAGGGGTTCGCTCAGCCCCAGCATTTT. It codes for CASSLGQGFAQPQHF.

This clonotype is labeled medium-sized. As an off-target read in a library built for alpha chains, this beta chain has a frequency of little significance. The chain couples TRBV12-3 or TRBV12-4 to TRBJ2-7; D call uncertain. The CDR3 has 13 residues. Between the trimmed V and J ends, which lost 4 bases and 7 bases, there was a span of 14 bases. The CDR3 DNA is TGTGCCAGCAGTTCCCCAGATGGTCGGGAGCAGTACTTC. Encoded protein: CASSSPDGREQYF.

This clonotype occurred many times. This beta chain lies outside the target of a library built for alpha chains; its clone size means little. The CDR3 DNA follows: TGTGCCACCCGGAGGGGGGGCGAAGAGACCCAGTACTTC. This encodes CATRRGGEETQYF. V is TRBV24-1 and J is TRBJ2-5; D is perhaps TRBD2 (7 bases). V lost 9 bases, J lost 3 bases, and 13 bases lay in between. Germline V gene data show CDR1 as KGHDR and CDR2 as SFDVKD. CDR3 length: 13 residues.

Within the sample, this clonotype is medium-sized. This beta chain lies outside the target of a library built for alpha chains; its clone size means little. This chain connects TRBV27 to TRBJ2-1; the match to TRBD2 covers 11 bases. The V segment lost 3 bases and the J segment 7 bases; nucleotides outside the gene matches: 8. The CDR3 has 16 amino acids. From germline, CDR1 is MNHEY and CDR2 SMNVEV (reference sequence). The DNA of the CDR3 is TGTGCCAGCAGTTTTCTAGCGGGAGGAGGGAATAATGAGCAGTTCTTC. It encodes CASSFLAGGGNNEQFF.

This clonotype is medium-sized (0.01 to 0.1%) by share. The library was built for alpha chains, so this beta chain is an off-target read and its size means little. V usage is TRBV29-1 and J usage is TRBJ2-7; 10 nucleotides agree with TRBD1. This CDR3 region has 13 residues. Germline CDR1 is SQVTM and CDR2 is ANQGSEA. Trimming at V came to 6 bases and at J to 2 bases, leaving 4 bases not matched to a gene. The CDR3 bases are TGCAGCGTCACCGGGACAGGGGCCTACGAGCAGTACTTC. Translating gives CSVTGTGAYEQYF.

This clonotype was seen at least ten times. A library made for alpha chains picked up this beta chain off target, so its size means little. This chain connects TRBV11-2 to TRBJ2-6, with D perhaps matching TRBD2 (5 bases). V lost 5 bases and J 3 bases, leaving 8 bases between the germline ends. This CDR3 has 14 residues. Per germline, CDR1 SGHAT and CDR2 FQNNGV. CDR3 sequence (DNA): TGTGCCAGCAGCCCCGGGGTTGGGGCCAACGTCCTGACTTTC. This gives the protein CASSPGVGANVLTF.

This clonotype is categorized as medium-sized. This beta chain lies outside the target of a library built for alpha chains; its clone size means little. The chain carries TRBV27 and TRBJ2-2; 8 bases map to TRBD1. J lost 4 bases, V lost 6 bases, and 4 bases had no gene match. There are 14 residues in the CDR3. Germline CDR1 is MNHEY and CDR2 is SMNVEV (reference sequence). CDR3 in DNA: TGTGCCAGCAGCAGGACAGGGCCCACCGGGGAGCTGTTTTTT. Translation: CASSRTGPTGELFF.

Points on this clonotype: Little can be read into the size of this beta chain, an off-target read in a library designed for alpha chains. The V and J genes are TRBV20-1 and TRBJ2-3; TRBD2 matches 8 bases. The CDR3 covers 16 residues. The junction had 12 bases not matched to a gene; V was cut back by 6 bases and J by 1 base. Germline-derived CDR1 and CDR2 are DFQATT and SNEGSKA (reference sequence). CDR3 DNA: TGCAGTGCCAACCCCCGGGGGGGTGGTCGCACAGATACGCAGTATTTT. Encoded protein: CSANPRGGGRTDTQYF.